This T cell receptor (beta chain) was obtained from a study of T cells after yellow fever vaccination. General study findings and limits: Reappearance after the booster was observed for most primary-vaccination clones (about 96% CD4, about 90% CD8). Weaker overall, the secondary response nonetheless peaked faster (day 5 versus 15).

Germline-derived CDR1 and CDR2 are SQVTM and ANQGSEA. V was shortened by 0 bases and J by 4 bases, with 6 bases between the two germline ends. The CDR3 has 12 amino acids. Points on this clonotype: Its matching antigen is unknown.

TCRdb ran MiXCR on the 5' RACE reads and lists one entry per CDR3 protein. This sample has approximately 180,000 distinct CDR3 sequences; roughly 6.2% occur once, and the top ten carry 2.9%. The clonotype originates from a man aged 18 to 35 who received the YFV17D yellow fever vaccine. This material consisted of CD4+ T cells sorted from PBMCs, taken on the day of the first yellow fever vaccination. The chain joins TRBV29-1 to TRBJ1-1, with D hard to call. This chain's CDR3 is CSVEEVGTEAFF. The DNA of the CDR3 is TGCAGCGTTGAAGAGGTTGGCACTGAAGCTTTCTTT.